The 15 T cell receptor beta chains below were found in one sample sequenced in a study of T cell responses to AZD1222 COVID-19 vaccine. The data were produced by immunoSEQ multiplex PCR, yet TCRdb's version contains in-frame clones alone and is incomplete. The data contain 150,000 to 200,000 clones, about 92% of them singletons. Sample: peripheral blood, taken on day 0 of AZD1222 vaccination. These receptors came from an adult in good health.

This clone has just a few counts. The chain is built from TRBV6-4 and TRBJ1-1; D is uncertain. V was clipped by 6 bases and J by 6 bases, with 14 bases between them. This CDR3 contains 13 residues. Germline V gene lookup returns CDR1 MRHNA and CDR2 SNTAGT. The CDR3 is CASSVITGAEAFF. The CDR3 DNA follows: TGTGCCAGCAGCGTTATTACCGGCGCTGAAGCTTTCTTT.

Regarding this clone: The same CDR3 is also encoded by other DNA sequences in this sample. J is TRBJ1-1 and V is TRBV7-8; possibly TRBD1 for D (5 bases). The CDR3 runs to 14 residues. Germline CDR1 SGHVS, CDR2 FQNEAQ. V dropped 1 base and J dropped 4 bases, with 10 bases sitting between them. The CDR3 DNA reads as TGTGCCAGCAGCTTAGGAACAGGCATCACTGAAGCTTTCTTT. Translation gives CASSLGTGITEAFF.

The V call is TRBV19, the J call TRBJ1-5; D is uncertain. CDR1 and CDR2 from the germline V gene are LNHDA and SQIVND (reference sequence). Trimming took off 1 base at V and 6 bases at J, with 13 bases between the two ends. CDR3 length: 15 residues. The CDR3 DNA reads TGTGCCAGTAGTATAGTACGGGGAAGTGGTCAGCCCCAGCATTTT. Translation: CASSIVRGSGQPQHF.

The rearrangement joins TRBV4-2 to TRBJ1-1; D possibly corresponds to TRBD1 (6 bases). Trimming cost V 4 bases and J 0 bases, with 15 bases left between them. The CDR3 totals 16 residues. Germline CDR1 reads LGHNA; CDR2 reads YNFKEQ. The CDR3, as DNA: TGTGCCAGCAGCCCCGGGAGGGGGTATATGAACACTGAAGCTTTCTTT. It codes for CASSPGRGYMNTEAFF.

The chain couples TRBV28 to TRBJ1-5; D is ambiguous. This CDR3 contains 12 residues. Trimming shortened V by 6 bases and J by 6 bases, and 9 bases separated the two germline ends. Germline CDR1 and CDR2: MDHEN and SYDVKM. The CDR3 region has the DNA TGTGCCAGCAGCTCCACCGTTCAGCCCCAGCATTTT. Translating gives CASSSTVQPQHF.

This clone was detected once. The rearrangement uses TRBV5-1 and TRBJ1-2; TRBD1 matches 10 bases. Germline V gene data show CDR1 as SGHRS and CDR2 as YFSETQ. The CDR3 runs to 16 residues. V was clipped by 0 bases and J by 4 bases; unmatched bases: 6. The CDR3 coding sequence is TGCGCCAGCAGCTTGGCCAGGGACAGGGGAGCCTATGGCTACACCTTC. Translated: CASSLARDRGAYGYTF.

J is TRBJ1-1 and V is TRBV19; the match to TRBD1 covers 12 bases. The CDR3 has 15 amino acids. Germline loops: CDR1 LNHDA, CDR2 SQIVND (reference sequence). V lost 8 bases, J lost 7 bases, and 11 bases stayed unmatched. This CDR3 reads CASFNPGQGAVEAFF. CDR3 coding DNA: TGTGCCAGTTTCAATCCGGGACAGGGGGCTGTTGAAGCTTTCTTT.

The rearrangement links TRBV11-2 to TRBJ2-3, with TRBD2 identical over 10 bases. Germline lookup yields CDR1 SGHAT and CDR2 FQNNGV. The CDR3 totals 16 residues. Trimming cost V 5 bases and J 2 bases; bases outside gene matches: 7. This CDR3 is CASSVTSGTSTDTQYF. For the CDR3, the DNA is TGTGCCAGCAGCGTAACTAGCGGGACCTCCACAGATACGCAGTATTTT.

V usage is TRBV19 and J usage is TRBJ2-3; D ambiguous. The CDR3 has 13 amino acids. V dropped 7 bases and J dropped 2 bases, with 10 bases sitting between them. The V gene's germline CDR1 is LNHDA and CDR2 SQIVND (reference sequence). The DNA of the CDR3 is TGTGCCAGTACCCCAGGAGACACAGATACGCAGTATTTT. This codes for CASTPGDTDTQYF.

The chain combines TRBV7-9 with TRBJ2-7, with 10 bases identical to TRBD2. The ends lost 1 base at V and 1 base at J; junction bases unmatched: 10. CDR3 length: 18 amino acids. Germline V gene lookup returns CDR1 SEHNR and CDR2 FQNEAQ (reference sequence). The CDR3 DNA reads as TGTGCCAGCAGCTTAGGGGCTCGGAGGACTAGCGGTTCCTACGAGCAGTACTTC. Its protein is CASSLGARRTSGSYEQYF.

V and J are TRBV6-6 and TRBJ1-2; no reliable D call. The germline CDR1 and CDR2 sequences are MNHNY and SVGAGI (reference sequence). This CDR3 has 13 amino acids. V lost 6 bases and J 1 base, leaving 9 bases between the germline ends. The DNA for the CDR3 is TGTGCCAGCAGCAAAGGTTTTAACTATGGCTACACCTTC. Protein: CASSKGFNYGYTF.

The CDR3 sequence: CALSEQFF. The CDR3 DNA sequence: TGCGCCCTATCGGAGCAGTTCTTC. The gene calls are TRBV23-1 and TRBJ2-1; D not certain. Being an ORF, TRBV23-1 has a function that is uncertain. This CDR3 contains 8 residues. Trimming left V 11 bases short and J 10 bases short, with 6 bases between.

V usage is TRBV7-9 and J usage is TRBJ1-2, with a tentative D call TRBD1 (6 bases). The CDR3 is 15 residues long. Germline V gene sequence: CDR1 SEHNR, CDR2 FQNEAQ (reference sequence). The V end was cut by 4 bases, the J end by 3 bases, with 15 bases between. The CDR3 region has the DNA TGTGCCAGCAGCTACCCTGAACAGGGTCACTATGGCTACACCTTC. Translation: CASSYPEQGHYGYTF.

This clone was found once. The CDR3 DNA reads TGTGCCACCAGTGAAACTAGCGGGGGTTCTGGATCCTACAATGAGCAGTTCTTC. It translates to CATSETSGGSGSYNEQFF. V is TRBV24-1 and J is TRBJ2-1; 11 bases fit TRBD2. Germline V gene sequence: CDR1 KGHDR, CDR2 SFDVKD. Trimming took 4 bases from V and 1 from J; bases not matched to a gene: 8. The CDR3 loop spans 18 amino acids.

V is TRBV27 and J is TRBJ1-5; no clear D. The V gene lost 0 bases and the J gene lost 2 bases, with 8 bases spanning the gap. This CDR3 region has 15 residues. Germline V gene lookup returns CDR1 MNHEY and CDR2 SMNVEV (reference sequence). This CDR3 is CASSLSSRGNQPQHF. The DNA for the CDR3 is TGTGCCAGCAGTTTATCGTCTAGGGGCAATCAGCCCCAGCATTTT.